Listed below are T cell receptor beta chains from one sample, sequenced in a study of T cells in Graves' hyperthyroidism and ophthalmopathy. A single record per CDR3 protein comes from TCRdb applying MiXCR to the multiplex PCR reads. The sample carries approximately 500,000 distinct CDR3 sequences, 35% to 55% recorded once. Sequencing was done on a sample of peripheral blood or thyroid tissue (not recorded which). The receptors were gathered from a woman between 18 and 30 years old with Graves' hyperthyroidism. CDR3s include the opening cysteine and the closing phenylalanine or tryptophan. Each record gives: D gene, J gene, V gene, clone size, CDR3 protein, CDR3 DNA. The D gene is left open where the match is weak. Size tells how often a clone was seen (once, few, many) or the class of an expanded clone, and some rows leave it out.

d_gene: TRBD2
j_gene: TRBJ2-7
v_gene: TRBV6-5
abundance: few
CDR3aa: CASSPRGLSSGRTAYEQYF
CDR3nt: TGTGCCAGCAGTCCAAGGGGCCTTTCCAGCGGGAGGACCGCCTACGAGCAGTACTTC

d_gene: -
j_gene: TRBJ1-5
v_gene: TRBV19
abundance: -
CDR3aa: CASSIGQINQPQHF
CDR3nt: TGTGCCAGTAGTATTGGGCAGATTAATCAGCCCCAGCATTTT

d_gene: -
j_gene: TRBJ1-1
v_gene: TRBV12-5
abundance: many
CDR3aa: CASGLQGESTEAFF
CDR3nt: TGTGCTAGTGGTTTGCAGGGAGAGTCGACTGAAGCTTTCTTT

d_gene: -
j_gene: TRBJ2-7
v_gene: TRBV6-5
abundance: -
CDR3aa: CASSREPYYSGLAYEQYF
CDR3nt: TGTGCCAGCAGTCGGGAGCCATACTATAGCGGTTTGGCCTACGAGCAGTACTTC

d_gene: -
j_gene: TRBJ1-4
v_gene: TRBV27
abundance: many
CDR3aa: CASSFTGHQLFF
CDR3nt: TGTGCCAGCAGTTTTACAGGCCATCAACTGTTTTTT

d_gene: -
j_gene: TRBJ1-1
v_gene: TRBV2
abundance: -
CDR3aa: CASPSGAMNTEAFF
CDR3nt: TGTGCTAGCCCGTCAGGGGCGATGAACACTGAAGCTTTCTTT

d_gene: -
j_gene: TRBJ1-3
v_gene: TRBV12-3/TRBV12-4
abundance: many
CDR3aa: CASRIISGNTIYF
CDR3nt: TGTGCCAGCAGGATCATCTCTGGAAACACCATATATTTT

d_gene: -
j_gene: TRBJ2-7
v_gene: TRBV29-1
abundance: many
CDR3aa: CSVDQGYF
CDR3nt: TGCAGCGTCGATCAGGGGTACTTC

d_gene: TRBD1
j_gene: TRBJ2-6
v_gene: TRBV20-1
abundance: -
CDR3aa: CSAQWTGAGANVLTF
CDR3nt: TGCAGCGCACAATGGACAGGGGCTGGGGCCAACGTCCTGACTTTC

d_gene: -
j_gene: TRBJ1-6
v_gene: TRBV9
abundance: -
CDR3aa: CASSVQVSLYAPLHF
CDR3nt: TGTGCCAGCAGCGTCCAGGTTTCCCTTTACGCACCCCTCCACTTT

d_gene: -
j_gene: TRBJ2-3
v_gene: TRBV7-2
abundance: many
CDR3aa: CASSLDFTDTQYF
CDR3nt: TGTGCCAGCAGCTTGGACTTCACAGATACGCAGTATTTT

d_gene: -
j_gene: TRBJ2-7
v_gene: TRBV20-1
abundance: -
CDR3aa: CSASQAATYEQYF
CDR3nt: TGCAGTGCTAGCCAAGCCGCGACCTACGAGCAGTACTTC

d_gene: -
j_gene: TRBJ1-5
v_gene: TRBV14
abundance: -
CDR3aa: CASSHRNQPQHF
CDR3nt: TGTGCCAGCAGCCATCGTAATCAGCCCCAGCATTTT

d_gene: TRBD2
j_gene: TRBJ2-3
v_gene: TRBV12-3/TRBV12-4
abundance: -
CDR3aa: CASSYNRLAESSTDTQYF
CDR3nt: TGTGCCAGCAGTTACAATCGACTAGCGGAATCTAGCACAGATACGCAGTATTTT

d_gene: TRBD1
j_gene: TRBJ2-6
v_gene: TRBV5-6
abundance: few
CDR3aa: CASSSPLGTGSGANVLTF
CDR3nt: TGTGCCAGCAGCTCCCCTTTGGGGACAGGCTCTGGGGCCAACGTCCTGACTTTC

d_gene: TRBD1
j_gene: TRBJ2-7
v_gene: TRBV6-5
abundance: many
CDR3aa: CASRPRDSSYEQYF
CDR3nt: TGTGCCAGCAGACCCCGGGACAGTTCCTACGAGCAGTACTTC

d_gene: -
j_gene: TRBJ1-2
v_gene: TRBV24-1
abundance: -
CDR3aa: CATSDLARNGYTF
CDR3nt: TGTGCCACCAGTGATTTGGCCAGGAATGGCTACACCTTC

d_gene: TRBD1
j_gene: TRBJ1-1
v_gene: TRBV14
abundance: many
CDR3aa: CASSQRWGQGKDTEAFF
CDR3nt: TGTGCCAGCAGCCAACGCTGGGGACAGGGAAAGGATACTGAAGCTTTCTTT

d_gene: TRBD2
j_gene: TRBJ2-7
v_gene: TRBV6-1
abundance: once
CDR3aa: CASSDTGGADTQYF
CDR3nt: TGTGCCAGCAGTGATACGGGAGGGGCAGATACGCAGTACTTC

d_gene: -
j_gene: TRBJ1-4
v_gene: TRBV7-2
abundance: -
CDR3aa: CASSLEGREKLFF
CDR3nt: TGTGCCAGCAGCTTAGAGGGTCGGGAAAAACTGTTTTTT

d_gene: -
j_gene: TRBJ1-1
v_gene: TRBV7-8
abundance: many
CDR3aa: CASSLVARTEAFF
CDR3nt: TGTGCCAGCAGCTTAGTCGCCAGGACTGAAGCTTTCTTT

d_gene: TRBD1
j_gene: TRBJ2-7
v_gene: TRBV30
abundance: -
CDR3aa: CAWRGQNYEQYF
CDR3nt: TGTGCCTGGAGGGGACAGAACTACGAGCAGTACTTC

d_gene: -
j_gene: TRBJ2-7
v_gene: TRBV10-3
abundance: many
CDR3aa: CAISDIVDASYEQYF
CDR3nt: TGTGCCATCAGTGATATCGTGGACGCTTCCTACGAGCAGTACTTC

d_gene: -
j_gene: TRBJ1-1
v_gene: TRBV14
abundance: -
CDR3aa: CASSRGPVSSQAFF
CDR3nt: TGTGCCAGCAGCCGAGGCCCCGTTAGTTCCCAGGCTTTCTTT

d_gene: TRBD1
j_gene: TRBJ2-2
v_gene: TRBV7-2
abundance: many
CDR3aa: CASSSRQGNTGELFF
CDR3nt: TGTGCCAGCAGCTCCCGACAGGGAAACACCGGGGAGCTGTTTTTT

d_gene: -
j_gene: TRBJ2-7
v_gene: TRBV15
abundance: many
CDR3aa: CATSPGLGEQYF
CDR3nt: TGTGCCACCAGCCCGGGACTGGGCGAGCAGTACTTC

d_gene: -
j_gene: TRBJ1-1
v_gene: TRBV11-2
abundance: -
CDR3aa: CASSLVVGTTEAFF
CDR3nt: TGTGCCAGCAGCTTAGTGGTGGGGACCACTGAAGCTTTCTTT

d_gene: -
j_gene: TRBJ1-2
v_gene: TRBV20-1
abundance: few
CDR3aa: CSAGKGYTF
CDR3nt: TGCAGTGCGGGGAAGGGCTACACCTTC

d_gene: -
j_gene: TRBJ2-7
v_gene: TRBV11-2
abundance: -
CDR3aa: CASSLGPVLYEQYF
CDR3nt: TGTGCCAGCAGCTTAGGACCAGTACTCTACGAGCAGTACTTC

d_gene: TRBD1
j_gene: TRBJ1-2
v_gene: TRBV29-1
abundance: -
CDR3aa: CSASYAGQGYGYTF
CDR3nt: TGCAGCGCCTCATACGCGGGACAGGGATATGGCTACACCTTC

d_gene: -
j_gene: TRBJ2-5
v_gene: TRBV4-3
abundance: many
CDR3aa: CASSQDGIGTETQYF
CDR3nt: TGCGCCAGCAGCCAAGACGGTATAGGGACGGAGACCCAGTACTTC

d_gene: -
j_gene: TRBJ2-3
v_gene: TRBV7-2
abundance: -
CDR3aa: CASSLRPADTQYF
CDR3nt: TGTGCCAGCAGCTTAAGGCCGGCAGATACGCAGTATTTT

d_gene: TRBD1
j_gene: TRBJ1-5
v_gene: TRBV29-1
abundance: many
CDR3aa: CSVRDRGSHQPQHF
CDR3nt: TGCAGCGTTCGGGACAGGGGCTCACATCAGCCCCAGCATTTT

d_gene: TRBD1
j_gene: TRBJ1-1
v_gene: TRBV29-1
abundance: many
CDR3aa: CSVGDREDTEAFF
CDR3nt: TGCAGCGTCGGGGACAGGGAAGACACTGAAGCTTTCTTT

d_gene: -
j_gene: TRBJ1-2
v_gene: TRBV20-1
abundance: once
CDR3aa: CGWDGYTF
CDR3nt: TGCGGGTGGGATGGCTACACCTTC

d_gene: -
j_gene: TRBJ1-1
v_gene: TRBV28
abundance: many
CDR3aa: CASIQGNTEAFF
CDR3nt: TGTGCCAGCATTCAGGGAAACACTGAAGCTTTCTTT

d_gene: -
j_gene: TRBJ2-7
v_gene: TRBV29-1
abundance: once
CDR3aa: CSASSGGSSYSHEQYF
CDR3nt: TGCAGTGCCAGCAGTGGCGGGTCTTCGTATTCCCACGAGCAGTACTTC

d_gene: -
j_gene: TRBJ2-7
v_gene: TRBV7-2
abundance: -
CDR3aa: CASSSIVGGEQYF
CDR3nt: TGTGCCAGCAGCTCCATCGTGGGGGGAGAGCAGTACTTC

d_gene: TRBD1
j_gene: TRBJ2-7
v_gene: TRBV10-3
abundance: -
CDR3aa: CATSIPGQGRDEQYF
CDR3nt: TGTGCCACCTCAATCCCGGGACAGGGGAGAGACGAGCAGTACTTC